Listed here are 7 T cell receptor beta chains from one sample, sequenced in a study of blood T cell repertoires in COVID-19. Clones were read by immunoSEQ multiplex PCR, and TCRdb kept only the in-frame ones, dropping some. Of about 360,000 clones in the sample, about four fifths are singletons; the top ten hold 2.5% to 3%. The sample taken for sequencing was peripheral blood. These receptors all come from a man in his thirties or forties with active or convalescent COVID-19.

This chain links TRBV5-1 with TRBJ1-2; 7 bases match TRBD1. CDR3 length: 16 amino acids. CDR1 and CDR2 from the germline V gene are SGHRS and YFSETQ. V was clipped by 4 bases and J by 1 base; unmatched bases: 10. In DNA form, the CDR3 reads TGCGCCAGCAGCGTACGTCCCGGGACAGTTAACTATGGCTACACCTTC. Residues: CASSVRPGTVNYGYTF.

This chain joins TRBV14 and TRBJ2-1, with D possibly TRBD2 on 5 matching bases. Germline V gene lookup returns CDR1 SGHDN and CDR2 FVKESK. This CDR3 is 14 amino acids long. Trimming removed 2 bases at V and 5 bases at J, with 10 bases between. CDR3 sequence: CASSQSLVNNEQFF. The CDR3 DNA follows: TGTGCCAGCAGCCAATCACTAGTTAACAATGAGCAGTTCTTC.

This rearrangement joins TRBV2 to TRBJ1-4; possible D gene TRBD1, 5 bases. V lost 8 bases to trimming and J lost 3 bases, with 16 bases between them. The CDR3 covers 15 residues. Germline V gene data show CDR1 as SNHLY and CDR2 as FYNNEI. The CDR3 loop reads CASGDAGGANEKLFF. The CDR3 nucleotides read TGTGCCAGCGGGGACGCCGGGGGAGCTAATGAAAAACTGTTTTTT.

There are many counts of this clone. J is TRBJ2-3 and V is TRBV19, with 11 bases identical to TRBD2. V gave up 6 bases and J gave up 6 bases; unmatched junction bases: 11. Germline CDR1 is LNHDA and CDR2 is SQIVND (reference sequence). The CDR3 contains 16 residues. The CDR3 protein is CASSTSGSSEMDTQYF. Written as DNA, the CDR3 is TGTGCCAGTAGCACTAGCGGGAGTTCTGAAATGGATACGCAGTATTTT.

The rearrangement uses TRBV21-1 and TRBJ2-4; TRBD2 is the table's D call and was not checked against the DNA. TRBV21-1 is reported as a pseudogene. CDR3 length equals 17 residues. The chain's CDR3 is CASSPQGDFLAKNIQYF. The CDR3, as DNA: TGTGCCAGCAGCCCCCAAGGAGATTTTTTAGCCAAAAACATTCAGTACTTC.

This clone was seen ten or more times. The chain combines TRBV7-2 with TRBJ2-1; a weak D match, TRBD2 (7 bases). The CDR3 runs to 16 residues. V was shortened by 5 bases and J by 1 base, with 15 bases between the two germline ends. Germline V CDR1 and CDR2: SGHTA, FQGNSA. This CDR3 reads CASSPLRGGSYNEQFF. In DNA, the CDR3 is TGTGCCAGCAGCCCTCTAAGGGGGGGGTCCTACAATGAGCAGTTCTTC. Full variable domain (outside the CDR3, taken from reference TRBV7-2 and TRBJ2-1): GAGVSQSPSNKVTEKGKDVELRCDPISGHTALYWYRQSLGQGLEFLIYFQGNSAPDKSGLPSDRFSAERTGGSVSTLTIQRTQQEDSAVYLCASSPLRGGSYNEQFFGPGTRLTVL.

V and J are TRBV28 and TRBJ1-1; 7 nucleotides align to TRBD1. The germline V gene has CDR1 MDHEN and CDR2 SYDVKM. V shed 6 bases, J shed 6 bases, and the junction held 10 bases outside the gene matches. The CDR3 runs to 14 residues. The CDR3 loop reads CASSLQGVGAEAFF. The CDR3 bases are TGTGCCAGCAGCCTTCAGGGGGTTGGCGCTGAAGCTTTCTTT.